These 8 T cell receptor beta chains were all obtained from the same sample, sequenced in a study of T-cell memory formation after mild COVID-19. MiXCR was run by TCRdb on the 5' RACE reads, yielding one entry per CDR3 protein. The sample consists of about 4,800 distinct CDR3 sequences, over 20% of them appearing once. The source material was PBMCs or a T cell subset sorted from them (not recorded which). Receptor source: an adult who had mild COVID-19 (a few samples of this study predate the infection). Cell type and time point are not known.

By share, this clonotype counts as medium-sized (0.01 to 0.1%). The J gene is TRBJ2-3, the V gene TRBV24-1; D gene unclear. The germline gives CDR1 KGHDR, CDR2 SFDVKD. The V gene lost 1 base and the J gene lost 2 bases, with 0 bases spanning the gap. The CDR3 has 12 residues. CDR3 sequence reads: CATSDFTDTQYF. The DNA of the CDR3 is TGTGCCACCAGTGATTTCACAGATACGCAGTATTTT.

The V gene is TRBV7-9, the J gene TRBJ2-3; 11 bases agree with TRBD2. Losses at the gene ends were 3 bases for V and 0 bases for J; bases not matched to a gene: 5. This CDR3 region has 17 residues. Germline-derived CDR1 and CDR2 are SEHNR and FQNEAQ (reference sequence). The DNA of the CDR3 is TGTGCCAGCAGCTTCACCCGACTAGCGGGAAGCACAGATACGCAGTATTTT. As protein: CASSFTRLAGSTDTQYF.

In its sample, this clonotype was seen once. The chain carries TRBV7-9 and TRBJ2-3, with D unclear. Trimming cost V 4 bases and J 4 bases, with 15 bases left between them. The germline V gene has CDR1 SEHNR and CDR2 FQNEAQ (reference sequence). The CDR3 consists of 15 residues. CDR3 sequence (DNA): TGTGCCAGCAGCTCCCGTAAGGGATGGGCAGATACGCAGTATTTT. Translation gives CASSSRKGWADTQYF.

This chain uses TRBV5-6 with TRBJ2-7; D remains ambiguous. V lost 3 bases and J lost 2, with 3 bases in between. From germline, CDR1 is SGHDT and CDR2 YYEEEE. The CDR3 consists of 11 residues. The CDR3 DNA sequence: TGTGCCAGCAGCTCCACCTACGAGCAGTACTTC. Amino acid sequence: CASSSTYEQYF. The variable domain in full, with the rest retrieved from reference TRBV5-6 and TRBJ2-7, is DAGVTQSPTHLIKTRGQQVTLRCSPKSGHDTVSWYQQALGQGPQFIFQYYEEEERQRGNFPDRFSGHQFPNYSSELNVNALLLGDSALYLCASSSTYEQYFGPGTRLTVT.

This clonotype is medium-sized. In DNA, the CDR3 is TGTGCCAGCAGTTTAGTTGAGCTTGGCTCCTACGAGCAGTACGTC. Translated, it gives CASSLVELGSYEQYV. The chain has TRBV27 and TRBJ2-7; no clear D. Germline V gene data show CDR1 as MNHEY and CDR2 as SMNVEV (reference sequence). Trimming took off 2 bases at V and 0 bases at J, with 11 bases between the two ends. This CDR3 is 15 amino acids long.

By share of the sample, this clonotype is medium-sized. The CDR3 DNA follows: TGTGCCAGCAGGGAGGGAGGCAATCAGCCCCAGCATTTT. Its protein product is CASREGGNQPQHF. The chain combines TRBV6-1 with TRBJ1-5; no clear D gene. Germline V gives CDR1 MNHNS, CDR2 SASEGT. V lost 6 bases and J 2 bases, leaving 8 bases between the germline ends. This CDR3 region has 13 residues.

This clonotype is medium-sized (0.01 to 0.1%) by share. The CDR3 DNA sequence: TGCGCCAGCAGCAGGGGGCTCGGCTACACCTTC. Translation: CASSRGLGYTF. The chain joins TRBV5-1 to TRBJ1-2, with 7 bases matching TRBD1. Germline assignment: CDR1 SGHRS and CDR2 YFSETQ. There are 11 residues in the CDR3. Trimming took 4 bases from V and 8 from J; bases not matched to a gene: 2.

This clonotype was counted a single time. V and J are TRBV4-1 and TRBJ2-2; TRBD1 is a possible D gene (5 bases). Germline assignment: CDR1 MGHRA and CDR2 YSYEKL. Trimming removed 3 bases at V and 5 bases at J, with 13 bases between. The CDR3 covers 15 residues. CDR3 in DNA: TGCGCCAGCAGCCAGGCAGGGCCTCGGACCGGGGAGCTGTTTTTT. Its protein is CASSQAGPRTGELFF.